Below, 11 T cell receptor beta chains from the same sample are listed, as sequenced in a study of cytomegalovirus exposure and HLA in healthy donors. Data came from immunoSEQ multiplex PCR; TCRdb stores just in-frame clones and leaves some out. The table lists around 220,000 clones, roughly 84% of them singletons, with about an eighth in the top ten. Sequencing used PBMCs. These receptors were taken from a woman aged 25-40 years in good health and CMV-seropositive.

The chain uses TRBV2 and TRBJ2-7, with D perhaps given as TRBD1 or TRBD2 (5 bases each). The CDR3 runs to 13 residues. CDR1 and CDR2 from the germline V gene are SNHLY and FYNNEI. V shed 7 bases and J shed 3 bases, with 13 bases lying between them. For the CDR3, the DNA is TGTGCCAGCACTAGCTGGGGCTACTACGAGCAGTACTTC. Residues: CASTSWGYYEQYF.

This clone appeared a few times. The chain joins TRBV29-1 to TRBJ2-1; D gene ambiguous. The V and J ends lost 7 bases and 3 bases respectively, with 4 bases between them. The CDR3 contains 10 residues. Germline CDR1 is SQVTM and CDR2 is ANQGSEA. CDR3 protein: CSANYNEQFF. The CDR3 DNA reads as TGCAGCGCCAACTACAATGAGCAGTTCTTC.

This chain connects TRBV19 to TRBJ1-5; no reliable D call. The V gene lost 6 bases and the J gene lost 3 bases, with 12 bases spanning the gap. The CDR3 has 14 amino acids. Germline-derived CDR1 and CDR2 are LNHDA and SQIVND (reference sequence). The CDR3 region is CASSLAEYNQPQHF. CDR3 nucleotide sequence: TGTGCCAGTAGCCTGGCGGAATACAATCAGCCCCAGCATTTT.

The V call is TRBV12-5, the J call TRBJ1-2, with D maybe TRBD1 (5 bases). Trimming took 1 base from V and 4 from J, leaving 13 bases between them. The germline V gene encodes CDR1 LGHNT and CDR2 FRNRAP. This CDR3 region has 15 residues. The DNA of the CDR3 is TGTGCTAGTGGTTTGGGCGGGACCGCTCTCTATGGCTACACCTTC. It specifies CASGLGGTALYGYTF. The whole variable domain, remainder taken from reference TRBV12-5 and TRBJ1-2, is DARVTQTPRHKVTEMGQEVTMRCQPILGHNTVFWYRQTMMQGLELLAYFRNRAPLDDSGMPKDRFSAEMPDATLATLKIQPSEPRDSAVYFCASGLGGTALYGYTFGSGTRLTVV.

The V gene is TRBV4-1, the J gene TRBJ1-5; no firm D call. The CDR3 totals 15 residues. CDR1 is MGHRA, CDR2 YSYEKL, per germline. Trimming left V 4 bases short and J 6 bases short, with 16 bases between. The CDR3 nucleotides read TGCGCCAGCAGCCTAGAAGCAGGTGTGGGTCAGCCCCAGCATTTT. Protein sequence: CASSLEAGVGQPQHF.

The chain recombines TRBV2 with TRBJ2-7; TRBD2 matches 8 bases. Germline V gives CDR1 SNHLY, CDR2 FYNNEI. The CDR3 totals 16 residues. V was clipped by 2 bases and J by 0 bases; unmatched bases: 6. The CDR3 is CASSEWVGRDSYEQYF. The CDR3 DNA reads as TGTGCCAGCAGTGAATGGGTCGGGAGGGACTCCTACGAGCAGTACTTC.

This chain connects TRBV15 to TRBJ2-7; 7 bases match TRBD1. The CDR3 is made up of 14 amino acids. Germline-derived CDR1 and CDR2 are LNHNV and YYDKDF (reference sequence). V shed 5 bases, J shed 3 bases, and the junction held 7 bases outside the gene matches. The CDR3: CATSEGQLDYEQYF. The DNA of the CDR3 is TGTGCCACCAGCGAGGGACAGCTGGACTACGAGCAGTACTTC.

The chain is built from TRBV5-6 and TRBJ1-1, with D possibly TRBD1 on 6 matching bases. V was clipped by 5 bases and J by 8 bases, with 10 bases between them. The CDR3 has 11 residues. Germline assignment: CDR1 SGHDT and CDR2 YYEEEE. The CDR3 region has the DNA TGTGCCAGCAGGTCCGGGACAGAAGCTTTCTTT. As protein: CASRSGTEAFF.

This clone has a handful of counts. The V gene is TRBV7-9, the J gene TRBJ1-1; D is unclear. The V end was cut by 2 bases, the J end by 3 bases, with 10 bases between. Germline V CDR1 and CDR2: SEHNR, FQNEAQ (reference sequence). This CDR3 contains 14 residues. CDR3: CASSLPGGDTEAFF. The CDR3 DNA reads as TGTGCCAGCAGCTTACCGGGCGGGGACACTGAAGCTTTCTTT.

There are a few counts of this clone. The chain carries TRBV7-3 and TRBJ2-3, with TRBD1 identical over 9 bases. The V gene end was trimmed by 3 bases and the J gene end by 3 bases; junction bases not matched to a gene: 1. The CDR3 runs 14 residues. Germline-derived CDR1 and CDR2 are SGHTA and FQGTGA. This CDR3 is CASSLTGGTDTQYF. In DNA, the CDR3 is TGTGCCAGCAGCTTGACAGGGGGGACAGATACGCAGTATTTT.

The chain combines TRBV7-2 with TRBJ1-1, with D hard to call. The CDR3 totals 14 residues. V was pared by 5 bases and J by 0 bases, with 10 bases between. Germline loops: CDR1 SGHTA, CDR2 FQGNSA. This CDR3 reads CASSPDGMNTEAFF. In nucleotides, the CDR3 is TGTGCCAGCAGCCCCGACGGTATGAACACTGAAGCTTTCTTT. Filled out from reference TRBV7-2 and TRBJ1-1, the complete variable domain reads GAGVSQSPSNKVTEKGKDVELRCDPISGHTALYWYRQSLGQGLEFLIYFQGNSAPDKSGLPSDRFSAERTGGSVSTLTIQRTQQEDSAVYLCASSPDGMNTEAFFGQGTRLTVV.